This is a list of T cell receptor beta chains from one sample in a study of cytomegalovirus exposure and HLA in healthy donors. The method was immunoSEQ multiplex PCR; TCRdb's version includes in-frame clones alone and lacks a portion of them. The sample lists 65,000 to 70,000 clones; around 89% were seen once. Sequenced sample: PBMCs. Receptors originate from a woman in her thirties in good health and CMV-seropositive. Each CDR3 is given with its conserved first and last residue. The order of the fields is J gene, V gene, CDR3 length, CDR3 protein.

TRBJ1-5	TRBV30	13	CAWSGGSNQPQHF
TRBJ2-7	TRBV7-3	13	CASSLNPVYEQYF
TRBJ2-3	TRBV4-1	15	CASSLYRGVTDTQYF
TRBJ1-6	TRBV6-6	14	CASSKDGGNSPLHF
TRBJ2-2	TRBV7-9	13	CAGRVETTGELFF
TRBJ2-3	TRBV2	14	CASARDSSTDTQYF
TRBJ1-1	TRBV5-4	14	CASSPAGGNTEAFF
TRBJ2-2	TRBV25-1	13	CATLGGYAGELFF
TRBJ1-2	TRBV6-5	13	CASSYSGGEGYTF
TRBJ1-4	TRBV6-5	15	CASSYSKRRSEKLFF
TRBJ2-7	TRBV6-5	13	CASSYGAGDEQYF
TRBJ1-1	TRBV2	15	CASSPLQGGDTEAFF
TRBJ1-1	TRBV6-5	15	CASSYGGSMNTEAFF
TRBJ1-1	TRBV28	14	CASSLGRGITEAFF
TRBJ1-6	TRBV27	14	CASSLGQGGSPLHF
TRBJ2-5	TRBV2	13	CASSKRERETQYF
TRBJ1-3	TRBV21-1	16	CASSNLEGGPGNTIYF
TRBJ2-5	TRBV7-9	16	CASSLRRTGRGETQYF
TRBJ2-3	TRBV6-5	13	CASRGAGADTQYF
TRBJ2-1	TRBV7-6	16	CASSPQRLATYNEQFF
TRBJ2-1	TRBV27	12	CASSLNRATQFF
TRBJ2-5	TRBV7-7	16	CASSLAGAQNVVTQYF
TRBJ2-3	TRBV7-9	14	CASSPGGSTDTQYF
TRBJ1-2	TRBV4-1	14	CASSQDQGIGGYTF
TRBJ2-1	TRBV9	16	CASSFLTSGSYNEQFF
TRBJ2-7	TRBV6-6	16	CASSTGLAGLPYEQYF
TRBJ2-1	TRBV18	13	CASRLAGVDEQFF
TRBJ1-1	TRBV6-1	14	CASRLTGLTTEAFF
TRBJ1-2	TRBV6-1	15	CASSEGYGGAYGYTF
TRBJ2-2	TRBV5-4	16	CASSTGTHPSSGELFF
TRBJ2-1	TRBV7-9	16	CASSSWTSGSYNEQFF
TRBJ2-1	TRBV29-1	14	CSYRRDLTGDEQFF
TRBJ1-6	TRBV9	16	CASSGPNRQGGPPLHF
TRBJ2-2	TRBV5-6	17	CASSLVPSGTNTGELFF
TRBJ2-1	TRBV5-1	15	CASSLLLAPGDEQFF
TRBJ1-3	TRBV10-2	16	CASRGQGGISGNTIYF
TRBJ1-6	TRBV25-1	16	CASSEPPGGLKSPLHF
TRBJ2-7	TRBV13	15	CASSYNRGREGEQYF
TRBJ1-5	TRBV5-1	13	CASSFTRGQPQHF
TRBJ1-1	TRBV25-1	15	CASYGTGGEVTEAFF
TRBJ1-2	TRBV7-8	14	CASSIGQSTYGYTF
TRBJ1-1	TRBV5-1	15	CASSLTGLRDTEAFF
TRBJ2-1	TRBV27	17	CASSLSPQGPYYNEQFF
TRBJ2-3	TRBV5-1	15	CASSLGQGVSDTQYF
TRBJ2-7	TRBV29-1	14	CSVTGQGSFYEQYF
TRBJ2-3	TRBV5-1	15	CASSLEQLLTDTQYF
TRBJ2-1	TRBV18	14	CASSPTSSYNEQFF
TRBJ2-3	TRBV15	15	CATSPSGYRTDTQYF
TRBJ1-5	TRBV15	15	CAASLEGSWNQPQHF
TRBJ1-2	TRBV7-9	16	CASSLGAGGVGYGYTF
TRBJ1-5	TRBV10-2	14	CASSDIRVNQPQHF
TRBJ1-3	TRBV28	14	CASSFWASENTIYF
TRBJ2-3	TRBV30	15	CAWSVLAVGTDTQYF
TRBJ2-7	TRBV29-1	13	CSVNTESLYEQYF
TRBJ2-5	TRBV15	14	CATSRTGPPETQYF